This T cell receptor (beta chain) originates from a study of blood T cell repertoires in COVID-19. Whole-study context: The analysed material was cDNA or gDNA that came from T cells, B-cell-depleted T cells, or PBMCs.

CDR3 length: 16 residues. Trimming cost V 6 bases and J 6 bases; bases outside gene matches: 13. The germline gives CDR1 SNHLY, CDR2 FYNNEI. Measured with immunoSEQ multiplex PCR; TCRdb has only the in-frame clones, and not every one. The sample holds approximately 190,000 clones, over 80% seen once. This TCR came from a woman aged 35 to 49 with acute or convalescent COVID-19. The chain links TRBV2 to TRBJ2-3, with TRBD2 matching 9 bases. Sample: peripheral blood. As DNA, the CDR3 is TGTGCCAGCAGCAGGTCCGCGGGGGGGAATGGTGATACGCAGTATTTT. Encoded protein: CASSRSAGGNGDTQYF. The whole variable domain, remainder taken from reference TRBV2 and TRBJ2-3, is EPEVTQTPSHQVTQMGQEVILRCVPISNHLYFYWYRQILGQKVEFLVSFYNNEISEKSEIFDDQFSVERPDGSNFTLKIRSTKLEDSAMYFCASSRSAGGNGDTQYFGPGTRLTVL.